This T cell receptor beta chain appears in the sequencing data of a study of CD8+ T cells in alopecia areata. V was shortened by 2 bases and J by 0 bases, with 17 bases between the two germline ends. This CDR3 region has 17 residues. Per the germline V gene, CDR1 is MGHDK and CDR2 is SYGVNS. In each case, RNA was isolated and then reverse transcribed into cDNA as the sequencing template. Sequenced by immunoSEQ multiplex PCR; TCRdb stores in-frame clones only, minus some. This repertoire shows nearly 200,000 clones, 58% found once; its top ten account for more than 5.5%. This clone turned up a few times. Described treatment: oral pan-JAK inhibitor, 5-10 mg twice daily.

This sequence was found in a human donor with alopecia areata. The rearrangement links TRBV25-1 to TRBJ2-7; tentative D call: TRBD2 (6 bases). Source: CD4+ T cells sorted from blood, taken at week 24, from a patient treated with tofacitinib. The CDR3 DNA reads TGTGCCAGCAGTGAAGCTCCCTCTAGCGCGTACTCCTACGAGCAGTACTTC. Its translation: CASSEAPSSAYSYEQYF.